The 32 T cell receptor beta chains given below trace back to one sample, sequenced in a study of control samples from healthy donors and cancer patients. Sequenced by immunoSEQ multiplex PCR; TCRdb stores in-frame clones only, minus some. Altogether under 450,000 clones are present, more than 80% being singletons, with the ten largest covering 5% to 7%. What was sequenced was PBMCs. Receptors originate from a man aged 40-49 years with head and neck cancer.

The V call is TRBV11-2, the J call TRBJ2-1; 9 nucleotides agree with TRBD2. CDR3 size: 17 residues. The junction had 5 bases not matched to a gene; V was cut back by 2 bases and J by 0 bases. Germline assignment: CDR1 SGHAT and CDR2 FQNNGV. The CDR3 protein is CASSLLAGTVSYNEQFF. In nucleotides, the CDR3 is TGTGCCAGCAGCTTACTAGCGGGGACGGTCTCCTACAATGAGCAGTTCTTC.

The J gene is TRBJ1-4, the V gene TRBV9; the D gene is possibly TRBD1 (6 bases). This CDR3 contains 14 residues. Germline CDR1 reads SGDLS; CDR2 reads YYNGEE. V was clipped by 4 bases and J by 6 bases, with 13 bases between them. The CDR3 loop is CASSTHRDHEKLFF. CDR3 sequence (DNA): TGTGCCAGCAGCACCCACAGGGATCATGAAAAACTGTTTTTT.

This chain links TRBV11-2 with TRBJ2-7, with 11 positions matching TRBD1. Per germline, CDR1 SGHAT and CDR2 FQNNGV. J gave up 6 bases and V 4 bases, and 8 bases lay outside the gene matches. This CDR3 has 15 amino acids. This CDR3 reads CASSSPGTGGIEQYF. In DNA form, the CDR3 reads TGTGCCAGCAGCTCTCCCGGGACAGGGGGTATCGAGCAGTACTTC.

This clone was picked up a small number of times. The V and J genes are TRBV5-5 and TRBJ1-5; 7 bases fit TRBD1. V gave up 3 bases and J gave up 6 bases; unmatched junction bases: 3. This CDR3 has 13 amino acids. The germline CDR1 and CDR2 sequences are SGHKS and YYEKEE (reference sequence). CDR3 loop: CASSWQGGQPQHF. The CDR3 nucleotides read TGTGCCAGCAGCTGGCAGGGGGGTCAGCCCCAGCATTTT.

On this clone: The sample has other DNA sequences that encode this CDR3 too. The rearrangement uses TRBV5-1 and TRBJ1-4; weak D call: TRBD1 (6 bases). The CDR3 length is 14 residues. The germline V gene encodes CDR1 SGHRS and CDR2 YFSETQ. V was clipped by 4 bases and J by 5 bases, with 12 bases between them. The CDR3 DNA sequence: TGCGCCAGCAGCCGCGAGGGGGGGAATGAAAAACTGTTTTTT. Residues: CASSREGGNEKLFF.

The genes are TRBV2 and TRBJ2-3; D unclear. This CDR3 is 17 amino acids long. Per the germline V gene, CDR1 is SNHLY and CDR2 is FYNNEI. With 1 base removed from V and 1 base from J, the gap between germline ends came to 15 bases. In DNA form, the CDR3 reads TGTGCCAGCAGTGAAGAAAACAGCCTTTTAGGCACAGATACGCAGTATTTT. It translates to CASSEENSLLGTDTQYF. Together with reference TRBV2 and TRBJ2-3, the CDR3 gives the full variable domain: EPEVTQTPSHQVTQMGQEVILRCVPISNHLYFYWYRQILGQKVEFLVSFYNNEISEKSEIFDDQFSVERPDGSNFTLKIRSTKLEDSAMYFCASSEENSLLGTDTQYFGPGTRLTVL.

This clone has just one count. The rearrangement uses TRBV11-2 and TRBJ1-3; D may be TRBD1 (6 bases). V was cut by 5 bases and J by 2 bases, with 10 bases left in between. The CDR3 sequence is 14 residues long. The germline gives CDR1 SGHAT, CDR2 FQNNGV. As DNA, the CDR3 is TGTGCCAGCAGCCCGAGGGGGACTGGAAACACCATATATTTT. Translating it yields CASSPRGTGNTIYF.

With respect to this clone: The limits of the CDR3 on the DNA are not certain, so only TCRdb's listed CDR3 is given. The chain has TRBV12-3 or TRBV12-4 and TRBJ2-4; the D call TRBD2 from the table was never checked on the DNA. The CDR3 spans 12 amino acids, including both terminal residues. CDR3 amino acids: CASSLVGGGAYF.

V gene TRBV9 combines with J gene TRBJ1-3; 11 bases map to TRBD1. This CDR3 contains 16 residues. Germline values: CDR1 SGDLS, CDR2 YYNGEE. After removal of 3 bases from V and 2 bases from J, the junction contained 4 bases not matched to a gene. The CDR3 reads CASSARDRGTGNTIYF. In DNA form, the CDR3 reads TGTGCCAGCAGCGCCAGGGACAGGGGGACTGGAAACACCATATATTTT.

The sample holds a few counts of this clone. This sequence joins TRBV6-5 and TRBJ1-5; 7 bases match TRBD1. The CDR3 is 16 amino acids. Unmatched junction bases numbered 9, after V lost 2 bases and J lost 5 bases. CDR1 and CDR2 from the germline V gene are MNHEY and SVGAGI. The CDR3 DNA follows: TGTGCCAGCAGTTACCGCGCCTCGACAGGGCATCAGCCCCAGCATTTT. It translates to CASSYRASTGHQPQHF.

The gene calls are TRBV5-1 and TRBJ2-7; 11 bases map to TRBD1. The CDR3 extends over 14 amino acids. Per germline, CDR1 SGHRS and CDR2 YFSETQ. Losses at the gene ends were 7 bases for V and 6 bases for J; bases not matched to a gene: 9. The CDR3 DNA follows: TGCGCCAGCGTGTCCGGGACAGGGGGTGGCGAGCAGTACTTC. Its protein product is CASVSGTGGGEQYF.

The chain joins TRBV27 to TRBJ2-5; tentative D call: TRBD1 (6 bases). Trimming took 2 bases from V and 9 from J, leaving 16 bases between them. Germline V CDR1 and CDR2: MNHEY, SMNVEV (reference sequence). The CDR3 runs 14 residues. The CDR3 is CASSLNGGPLPQYF. The CDR3 region has the DNA TGTGCCAGCAGTTTAAATGGGGGCCCCCTGCCCCAGTACTTC.

J is TRBJ1-1 and V is TRBV5-5; TRBD1 is a possible D gene (5 bases). Germline CDR1 reads SGHKS; CDR2 reads YYEKEE (reference sequence). With 0 bases removed from V and 6 bases from J, the gap between germline ends came to 9 bases. The CDR3 covers 13 residues. The CDR3, as DNA: TGTGCCAGCAGCTTGGAGGGGTGGGCTGAAGCTTTCTTT. Translation: CASSLEGWAEAFF.

This rearrangement joins TRBV15 to TRBJ2-7; D tentatively fits TRBD1 or TRBD2 (5 bases each). Germline V CDR1 and CDR2: LNHNV, YYDKDF (reference sequence). The CDR3 is 15 amino acids. Trimming took off 0 bases at V and 1 base at J, with 10 bases between the two ends. The CDR3 coding sequence is TGTGCCACCAGCAGAGAGGGGACCTTGTCCTACGAGCAGTACTTC. It specifies CATSREGTLSYEQYF. Full variable domain (rest looked up from reference TRBV15 and TRBJ2-7): DAMVIQNPRYQVTQFGKPVTLSCSQTLNHNVMYWYQQKSSQAPKLLFHYYDKDFNNEADTPDNFQSRRPNTSFCFLDIRSPGLGDTAMYLCATSREGTLSYEQYFGPGTRLTVT.

The rearrangement links TRBV23-1 to TRBJ2-7; D unclear. TRBV23-1 is filed as an ORF, its function uncertain. Trimming took off 0 bases at V and 2 bases at J, with 11 bases between the two ends. CDR3 length: 15 residues. The CDR3 nucleotides are TGCGCCAGCAGTCAATCAGCCAGGTTAACCTACGAGCAGTACTTC. Translation: CASSQSARLTYEQYF.

The V and J genes are TRBV5-4 and TRBJ1-2, with 9 bases aligning to TRBD1. Germline trimming cut 5 bases from V and 4 bases from J; bases unmatched to any gene: 6. Germline V gives CDR1 SGHNT, CDR2 YYREEE (reference sequence). CDR3 length: 14 amino acids. The CDR3 DNA follows: TGTGCCAGCAGTCGGCCGGGACAGGGCTATGGCTACACCTTC. Translation: CASSRPGQGYGYTF.

The gene calls are TRBV6-5 and TRBJ1-1, with a possible D match to TRBD1 (5 bases). Germline V CDR1 and CDR2: MNHEY, SVGAGI. The CDR3 runs 14 residues. Trimming stripped 6 bases from V and 3 bases from J, with 14 bases between. In DNA, the CDR3 is TGTGCCAGCAGCCTCAGGTTGGGGGACACTGAAGCTTTCTTT. It encodes CASSLRLGDTEAFF.

Remarks on this clone: Other DNA sequences of this sample code for an identical CDR3. V usage is TRBV9 and J usage is TRBJ2-7; 13 bases agree with TRBD2. With V trimmed by 3 bases and J by 2 bases, 2 bases remained unmatched. Germline lookup yields CDR1 SGDLS and CDR2 YYNGEE. The CDR3 has 15 residues. CDR3: CASSATSGGPYEQYF. The CDR3 nucleotides read TGTGCCAGCAGCGCGACTAGCGGGGGGCCCTACGAGCAGTACTTC.

The genes are TRBV6-5 and TRBJ2-3; TRBD1 agrees at 7 bases. The J segment lost 3 bases and the V segment lost 9 bases, leaving 9 bases of the junction unmatched. CDR1 MNHEY and CDR2 SVGAGI come from the germline V gene. The CDR3 is 14 residues long. CDR3 sequence: CARLGTVGTDTQYF. The CDR3 bases are TGTGCCAGGCTAGGGACAGTAGGAACAGATACGCAGTATTTT.

In its sample, this clone was seen once. The same CDR3 is also encoded by other DNA sequences in this sample. V usage is TRBV7-2 and J usage is TRBJ1-5; D gene uncertain. The CDR3 loop spans 12 amino acids. Trimming cost V 5 bases and J 0 bases, with 2 bases left between them. Germline CDR1 SGHTA, CDR2 FQGNSA. The CDR3 DNA reads as TGTGCCAGCAGCCTTAGCAATCAGCCCCAGCATTTT. Protein sequence: CASSLSNQPQHF. The full variable domain, its missing parts supplied by reference TRBV7-2 and TRBJ1-5, is GAGVSQSPSNKVTEKGKDVELRCDPISGHTALYWYRQSLGQGLEFLIYFQGNSAPDKSGLPSDRFSAERTGGSVSTLTIQRTQQEDSAVYLCASSLSNQPQHFGDGTRLSIL.

V gene TRBV28 combines with J gene TRBJ1-6; D might be TRBD1 (6 bases). Germline lookup yields CDR1 MDHEN and CDR2 SYDVKM. V gave up 4 bases and J gave up 8 bases, with 15 bases separating them. The length of the CDR3 is 15 residues. CDR3 in amino acids: CASSSTGQRDSPLHF. Here the CDR3 DNA reads TGTGCCAGCAGTTCCACGGGACAAAGAGATTCACCCCTCCACTTT.

The V call is TRBV9, the J call TRBJ2-7, with 11 nucleotides matching TRBD2. This CDR3 region has 15 residues. Looked up from germline, CDR1 is SGDLS and CDR2 is YYNGEE. V lost 0 bases to trimming and J lost 3 bases; unmatched junction nucleotides: 2. CDR3 amino acids: CASSVAGTSGYEQYF. The CDR3 nucleotides read TGTGCCAGCAGCGTAGCGGGGACTAGCGGCTACGAGCAGTACTTC.

The chain combines TRBV7-9 with TRBJ2-5, with D possibly being TRBD1 (5 bases). Germline CDR1 is SEHNR and CDR2 is FQNEAQ (reference sequence). Trimming took off 5 bases at V and 6 bases at J, with 16 bases between the two ends. The CDR3 sequence is 14 residues long. The CDR3 loop is CASSPAVQGQTQYF. CDR3 coding DNA: TGTGCCAGCAGCCCGGCGGTGCAGGGTCAGACCCAGTACTTC.

J is TRBJ2-7 and V is TRBV7-8; no definite D call. The V end was cut by 1 base, the J end by 2 bases, with 12 bases between. In germline, CDR1 is SGHVS, CDR2 FQNEAQ. This CDR3 is 15 amino acids long. The CDR3 reads CASSLVVQETYEQYF. DNA for the CDR3: TGTGCCAGCAGCTTAGTTGTCCAGGAGACCTACGAGCAGTACTTC. Together with reference TRBV7-8 and TRBJ2-7, the CDR3 gives the full variable domain: GAGVSQSPRYKVAKRGQDVALRCDPISGHVSLFWYQQALGQGPEFLTYFQNEAQLDKSGLPSDRFFAERPEGSVSTLKIQRTQQEDSAVYLCASSLVVQETYEQYFGPGTRLTVT.

The chain uses TRBV9 and TRBJ1-2; D gene uncertain. In germline, CDR1 is SGDLS, CDR2 YYNGEE. The V and J ends lost 4 bases and 0 bases respectively, with 7 bases between them. The CDR3 has 13 amino acids. As DNA, the CDR3 is TGTGCCAGCAGCACCGCTCCTAACTATGGCTACACCTTC. Residues: CASSTAPNYGYTF.

This clone was picked up a small number of times. J is TRBJ1-5 and V is TRBV7-2, with a tentative D call TRBD1 (5 bases). V was clipped by 0 bases and J by 1 base, with 10 bases between them. CDR3 length equals 16 residues. In germline, CDR1 is SGHTA, CDR2 FQGNSA. The CDR3 sequence is CASSLAVGRSNQPQHF. The DNA of the CDR3 is TGTGCCAGCAGCTTAGCCGTGGGGCGAAGCAATCAGCCCCAGCATTTT.

The chain uses TRBV18 and TRBJ2-3; 11 bases line up with TRBD2. The junction had 2 bases not matched to a gene; V was cut back by 6 bases and J by 0 bases. CDR1 and CDR2 (germline): KGHSH, LQKENI. The CDR3 totals 15 residues. CDR3 region: CASSIAGGSTDTQYF. The CDR3 coding sequence is TGTGCCAGCTCCATAGCGGGGGGGAGCACAGATACGCAGTATTTT.

The rearrangement links TRBV9 to TRBJ2-3; D possibly corresponds to TRBD2 (7 bases). This CDR3 is built from 17 residues. Germline loops: CDR1 SGDLS, CDR2 YYNGEE. The germline V and J ends were trimmed by 4 bases and 4 bases, with 22 bases remaining between them. The CDR3 DNA sequence: TGTGCCAGCAGCCCACCTGGGGGCGGGAGATTCTCAGATACGCAGTATTTT. As protein: CASSPPGGGRFSDTQYF.

The gene calls are TRBV24-1 and TRBJ1-6; TRBD1 agrees at 12 bases. From germline, CDR1 is KGHDR and CDR2 SFDVKD. Trimming took 4 bases from V and 8 from J; bases not matched to a gene: 11. This CDR3 spans 18 amino acids. CDR3 in amino acids: CATSDPGTGGGGDSPLHF. In DNA, the CDR3 is TGTGCCACCAGTGACCCCGGGACAGGGGGCGGAGGGGATTCACCCCTCCACTTT.

The rearrangement links TRBV10-3 to TRBJ2-7; 10 bases are shared with TRBD1. Trimming at V came to 6 bases and at J to 2 bases, leaving 7 bases not matched to a gene. Germline assignment: CDR1 ENHRY and CDR2 SYGVKD. The CDR3 is 15 residues long. The CDR3 region is CAIRTGDRGAYEQYF. CDR3 DNA sequence: TGTGCCATCAGGACAGGGGACAGGGGAGCCTACGAGCAGTACTTC.

The rearrangement joins TRBV6-5 to TRBJ2-7, with 12 bases aligning to TRBD1. With 5 bases clipped from V and 5 bases from J, the junction kept 4 bases outside the gene matches. The CDR3 extends over 14 amino acids. The germline CDR1 and CDR2 sequences are MNHEY and SVGAGI. The CDR3 is CASSKGQGAHEQYF. The CDR3 DNA is TGTGCCAGCAGTAAGGGACAGGGGGCTCACGAGCAGTACTTC.

The J gene is TRBJ2-7, the V gene TRBV27; 10 bases match TRBD2. The length of the CDR3 is 15 residues. V was clipped by 7 bases and J by 5 bases; unmatched bases: 11. Germline assignment: CDR1 MNHEY and CDR2 SMNVEV (reference sequence). CDR3 in DNA: TGTGCCAGCACCCTCCCCCTAGCGGGAGCTCACGAGCAGTACTTC. Translating it yields CASTLPLAGAHEQYF.